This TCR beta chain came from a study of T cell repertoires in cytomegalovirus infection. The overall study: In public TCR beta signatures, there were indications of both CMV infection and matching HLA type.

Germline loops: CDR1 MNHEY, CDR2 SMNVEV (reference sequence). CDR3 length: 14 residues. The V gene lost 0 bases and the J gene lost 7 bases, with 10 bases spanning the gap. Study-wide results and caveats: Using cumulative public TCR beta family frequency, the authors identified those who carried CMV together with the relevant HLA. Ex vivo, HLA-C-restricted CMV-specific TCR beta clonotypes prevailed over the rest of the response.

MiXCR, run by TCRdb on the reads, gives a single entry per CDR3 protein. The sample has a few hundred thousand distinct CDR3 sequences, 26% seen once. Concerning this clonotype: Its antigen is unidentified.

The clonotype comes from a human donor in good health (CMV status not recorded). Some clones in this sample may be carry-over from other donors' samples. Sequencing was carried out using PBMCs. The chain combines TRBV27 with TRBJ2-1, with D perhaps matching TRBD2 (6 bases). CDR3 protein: CASSLSSGRNEQFF. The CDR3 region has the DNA TGTGCCAGCAGTTTATCGTCTGGGAGGAATGAGCAGTTCTTC.